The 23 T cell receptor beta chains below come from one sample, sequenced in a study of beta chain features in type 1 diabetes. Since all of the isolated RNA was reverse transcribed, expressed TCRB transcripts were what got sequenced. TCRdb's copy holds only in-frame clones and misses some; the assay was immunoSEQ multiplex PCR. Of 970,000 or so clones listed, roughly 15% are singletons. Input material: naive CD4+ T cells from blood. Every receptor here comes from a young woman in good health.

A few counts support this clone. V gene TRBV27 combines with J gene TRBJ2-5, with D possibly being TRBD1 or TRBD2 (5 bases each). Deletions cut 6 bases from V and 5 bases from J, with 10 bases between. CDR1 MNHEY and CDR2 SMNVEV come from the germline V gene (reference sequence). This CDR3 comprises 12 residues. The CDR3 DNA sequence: TGTGCCAGCAGGGGGCGAGGGGAGACCCAGTACTTC. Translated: CASRGRGETQYF.

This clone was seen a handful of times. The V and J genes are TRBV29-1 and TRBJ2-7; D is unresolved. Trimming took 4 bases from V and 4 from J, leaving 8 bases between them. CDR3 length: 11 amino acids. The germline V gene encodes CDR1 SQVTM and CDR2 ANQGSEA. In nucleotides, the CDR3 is TGCAGCGTTGCTGGAGCTTACGAGCAGTACTTC. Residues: CSVAGAYEQYF.

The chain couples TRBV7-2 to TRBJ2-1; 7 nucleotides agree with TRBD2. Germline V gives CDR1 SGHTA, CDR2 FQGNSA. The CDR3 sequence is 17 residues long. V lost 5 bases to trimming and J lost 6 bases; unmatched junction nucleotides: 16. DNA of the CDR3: TGTGCCAGCAGCCTCCAACATCTAGTGGGGGGGGTCAATGAGCAGTTCTTC. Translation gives CASSLQHLVGGVNEQFF.

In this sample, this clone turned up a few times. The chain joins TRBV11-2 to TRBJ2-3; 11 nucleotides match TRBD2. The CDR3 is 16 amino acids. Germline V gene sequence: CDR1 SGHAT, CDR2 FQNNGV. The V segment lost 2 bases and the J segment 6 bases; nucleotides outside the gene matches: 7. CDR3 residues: CASSLLSGRATDTQYF. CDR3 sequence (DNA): TGTGCCAGCAGCTTACTTAGCGGGAGGGCCACGGATACGCAGTATTTT.

CDR3 DNA sequence: TGTGCCAGCAGCCTCGGACAGGGTGGACTTATAACGAACACCGGGGAGCTGTTTTTT. It is translated as CASSLGQGGLITNTGELFF. The chain recombines TRBV7-6 with TRBJ2-2; 8 bases line up with TRBD1. CDR1 and CDR2 (germline): SGHVS, FNYEAQ. Trimming at V came to 5 bases and at J to 0 bases, leaving 14 bases not matched to a gene. CDR3 length: 19 residues.

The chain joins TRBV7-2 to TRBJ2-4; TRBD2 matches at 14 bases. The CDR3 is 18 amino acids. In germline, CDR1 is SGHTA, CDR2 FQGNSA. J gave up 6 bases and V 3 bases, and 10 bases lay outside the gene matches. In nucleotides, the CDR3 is TGTGCCAGCAGCTTTGGACTAGCGGGAGGAGGCCTGGGAAACATTCAGTACTTC. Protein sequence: CASSFGLAGGGLGNIQYF.

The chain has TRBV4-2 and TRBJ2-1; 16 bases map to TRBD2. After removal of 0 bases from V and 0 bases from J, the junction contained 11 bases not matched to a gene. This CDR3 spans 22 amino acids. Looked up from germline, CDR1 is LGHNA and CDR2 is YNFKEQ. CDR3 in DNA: TGTGCCAGCAGCCAAGAGACTCGGCTGGGACTAGCGGGAGGGCCCTCCTACAATGAGCAGTTCTTC. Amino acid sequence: CASSQETRLGLAGGPSYNEQFF.

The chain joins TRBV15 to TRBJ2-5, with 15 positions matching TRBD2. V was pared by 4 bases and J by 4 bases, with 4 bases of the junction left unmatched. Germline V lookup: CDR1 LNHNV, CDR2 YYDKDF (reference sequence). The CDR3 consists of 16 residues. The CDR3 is CATSTGLAGGRETQYF. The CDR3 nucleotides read TGTGCCACCAGCACTGGACTAGCGGGAGGGCGAGAGACCCAGTACTTC. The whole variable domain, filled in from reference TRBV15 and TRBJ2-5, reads DAMVIQNPRYQVTQFGKPVTLSCSQTLNHNVMYWYQQKSSQAPKLLFHYYDKDFNNEADTPDNFQSRRPNTSFCFLDIRSPGLGDTAMYLCATSTGLAGGRETQYFGPGTRLLVL.

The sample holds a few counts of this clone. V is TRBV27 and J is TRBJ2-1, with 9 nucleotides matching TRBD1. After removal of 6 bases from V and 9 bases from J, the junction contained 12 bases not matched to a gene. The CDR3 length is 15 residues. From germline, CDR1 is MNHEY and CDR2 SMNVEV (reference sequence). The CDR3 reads CASRTTGGSGGEQFF. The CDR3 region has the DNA TGTGCCAGCAGAACCACAGGGGGCAGTGGTGGTGAGCAGTTCTTC.

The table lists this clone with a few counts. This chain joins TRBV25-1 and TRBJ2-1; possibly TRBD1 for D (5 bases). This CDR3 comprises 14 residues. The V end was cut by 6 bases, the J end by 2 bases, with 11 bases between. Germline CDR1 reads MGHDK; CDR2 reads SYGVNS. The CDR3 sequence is CASRPDRPYNEQFF. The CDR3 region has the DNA TGTGCCAGCAGGCCCGACAGACCCTACAATGAGCAGTTCTTC.

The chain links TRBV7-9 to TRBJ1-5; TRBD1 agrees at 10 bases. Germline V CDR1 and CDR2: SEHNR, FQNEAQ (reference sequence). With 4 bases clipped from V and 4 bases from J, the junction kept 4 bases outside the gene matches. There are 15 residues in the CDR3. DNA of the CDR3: TGTGCCAGCAGCTCCGGGACAGGGGTTAATCAGCCCCAGCATTTT. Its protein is CASSSGTGVNQPQHF.

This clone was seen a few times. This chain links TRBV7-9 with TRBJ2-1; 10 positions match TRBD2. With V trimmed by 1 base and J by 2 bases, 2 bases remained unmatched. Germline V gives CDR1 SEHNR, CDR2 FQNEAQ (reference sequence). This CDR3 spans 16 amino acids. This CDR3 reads CASSLVSGRTYNEQFF. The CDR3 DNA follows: TGTGCCAGCAGCTTAGTTAGCGGGAGGACCTACAATGAGCAGTTCTTC.

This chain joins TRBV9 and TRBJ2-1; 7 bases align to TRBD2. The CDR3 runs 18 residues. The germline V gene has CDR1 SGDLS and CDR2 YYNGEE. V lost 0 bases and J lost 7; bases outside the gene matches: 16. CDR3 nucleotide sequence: TGTGCCAGCAGCGTAGTAGGCTCGGAACTAGCGAAAGGGAATGAGCAGTTCTTC. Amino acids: CASSVVGSELAKGNEQFF.

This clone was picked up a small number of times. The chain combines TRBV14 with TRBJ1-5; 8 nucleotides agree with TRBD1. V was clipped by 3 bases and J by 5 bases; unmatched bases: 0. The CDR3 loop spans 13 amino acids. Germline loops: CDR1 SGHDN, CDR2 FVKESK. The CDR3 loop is CASSQDRDQPQHF. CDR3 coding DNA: TGTGCCAGCAGCCAGGACAGGGATCAGCCCCAGCATTTT. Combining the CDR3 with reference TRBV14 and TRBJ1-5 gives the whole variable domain EAGVTQFPSHSVIEKGQTVTLRCDPISGHDNLYWYRRVMGKEIKFLLHFVKESKQDESGMPNNRFLAERTGGTYSTLKVQPAELEDSGVYFCASSQDRDQPQHFGDGTRLSIL.

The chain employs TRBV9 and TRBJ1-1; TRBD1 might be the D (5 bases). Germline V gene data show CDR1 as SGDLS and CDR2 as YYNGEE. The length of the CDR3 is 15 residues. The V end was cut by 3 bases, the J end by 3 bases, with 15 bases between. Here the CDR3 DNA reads TGTGCCAGCAGCGCGCGACAGTTCCCATACACTGAAGCTTTCTTT. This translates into CASSARQFPYTEAFF.

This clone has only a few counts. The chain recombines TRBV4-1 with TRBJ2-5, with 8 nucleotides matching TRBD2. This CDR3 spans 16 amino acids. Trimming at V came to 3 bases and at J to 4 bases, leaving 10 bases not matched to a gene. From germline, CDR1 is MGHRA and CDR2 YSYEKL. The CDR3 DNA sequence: TGCGCCAGCAGCCAGTTAGCTAGCGGGCGTCCAGAGACCCAGTACTTC. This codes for CASSQLASGRPETQYF.

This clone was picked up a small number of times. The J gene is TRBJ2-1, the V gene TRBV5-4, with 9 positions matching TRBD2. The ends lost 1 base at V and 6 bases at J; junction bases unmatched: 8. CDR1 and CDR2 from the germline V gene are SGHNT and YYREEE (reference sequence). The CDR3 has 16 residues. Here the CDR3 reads CASSLSRREGRNEQFF. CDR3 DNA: TGTGCCAGCAGCTTGTCTAGGCGGGAGGGCCGCAATGAGCAGTTCTTC.

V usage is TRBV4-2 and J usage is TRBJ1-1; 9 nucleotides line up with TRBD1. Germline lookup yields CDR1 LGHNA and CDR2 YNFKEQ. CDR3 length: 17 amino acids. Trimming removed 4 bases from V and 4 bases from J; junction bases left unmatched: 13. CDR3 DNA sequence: TGTGCCAGCAGCCCCGGGACAGGGCTCATCACGGGCACTGAAGCTTTCTTT. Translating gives CASSPGTGLITGTEAFF.

The CDR3 DNA reads as TGTGCCAGCGCCCGCGGCGGGAATCTGGAGACCCAGTACTTC. Amino acid sequence: CASARGGNLETQYF. V usage is TRBV6-5 and J usage is TRBJ2-5; tentative D call: TRBD2 (6 bases). Trimming left V 8 bases short and J 5 bases short, with 18 bases between. Germline V lookup: CDR1 MNHEY, CDR2 SVGAGI. CDR3 size: 14 residues.

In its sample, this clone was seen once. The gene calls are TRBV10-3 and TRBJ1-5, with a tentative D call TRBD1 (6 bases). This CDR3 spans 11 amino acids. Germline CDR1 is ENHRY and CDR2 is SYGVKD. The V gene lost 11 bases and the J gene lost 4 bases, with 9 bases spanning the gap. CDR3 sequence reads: CASRGNQPQHF. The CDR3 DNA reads TGTGCCTCAAGGGGGAATCAGCCCCAGCATTTT.

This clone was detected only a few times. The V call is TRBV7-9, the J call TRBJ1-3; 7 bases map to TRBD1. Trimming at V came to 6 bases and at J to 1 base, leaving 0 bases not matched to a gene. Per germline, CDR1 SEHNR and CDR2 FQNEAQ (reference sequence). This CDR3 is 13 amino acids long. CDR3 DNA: TGTGCCAGCAGACAGGGGTCTGGAAACACCATATATTTT. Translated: CASRQGSGNTIYF.

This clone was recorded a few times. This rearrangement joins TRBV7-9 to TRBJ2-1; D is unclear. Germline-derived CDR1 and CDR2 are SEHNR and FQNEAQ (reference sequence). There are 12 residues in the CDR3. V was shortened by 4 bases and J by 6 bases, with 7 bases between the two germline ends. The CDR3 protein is CASSSPLNEQFF. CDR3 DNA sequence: TGTGCCAGCAGCTCGCCTCTCAATGAGCAGTTCTTC.

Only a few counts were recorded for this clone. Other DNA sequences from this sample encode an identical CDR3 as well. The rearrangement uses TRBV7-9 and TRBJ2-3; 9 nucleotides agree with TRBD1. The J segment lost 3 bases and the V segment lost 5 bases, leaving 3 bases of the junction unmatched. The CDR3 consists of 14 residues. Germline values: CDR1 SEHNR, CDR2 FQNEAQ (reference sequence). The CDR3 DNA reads TGTGCCAGCAGCCCAGGACAGGGGACAGATACGCAGTATTTT. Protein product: CASSPGQGTDTQYF.